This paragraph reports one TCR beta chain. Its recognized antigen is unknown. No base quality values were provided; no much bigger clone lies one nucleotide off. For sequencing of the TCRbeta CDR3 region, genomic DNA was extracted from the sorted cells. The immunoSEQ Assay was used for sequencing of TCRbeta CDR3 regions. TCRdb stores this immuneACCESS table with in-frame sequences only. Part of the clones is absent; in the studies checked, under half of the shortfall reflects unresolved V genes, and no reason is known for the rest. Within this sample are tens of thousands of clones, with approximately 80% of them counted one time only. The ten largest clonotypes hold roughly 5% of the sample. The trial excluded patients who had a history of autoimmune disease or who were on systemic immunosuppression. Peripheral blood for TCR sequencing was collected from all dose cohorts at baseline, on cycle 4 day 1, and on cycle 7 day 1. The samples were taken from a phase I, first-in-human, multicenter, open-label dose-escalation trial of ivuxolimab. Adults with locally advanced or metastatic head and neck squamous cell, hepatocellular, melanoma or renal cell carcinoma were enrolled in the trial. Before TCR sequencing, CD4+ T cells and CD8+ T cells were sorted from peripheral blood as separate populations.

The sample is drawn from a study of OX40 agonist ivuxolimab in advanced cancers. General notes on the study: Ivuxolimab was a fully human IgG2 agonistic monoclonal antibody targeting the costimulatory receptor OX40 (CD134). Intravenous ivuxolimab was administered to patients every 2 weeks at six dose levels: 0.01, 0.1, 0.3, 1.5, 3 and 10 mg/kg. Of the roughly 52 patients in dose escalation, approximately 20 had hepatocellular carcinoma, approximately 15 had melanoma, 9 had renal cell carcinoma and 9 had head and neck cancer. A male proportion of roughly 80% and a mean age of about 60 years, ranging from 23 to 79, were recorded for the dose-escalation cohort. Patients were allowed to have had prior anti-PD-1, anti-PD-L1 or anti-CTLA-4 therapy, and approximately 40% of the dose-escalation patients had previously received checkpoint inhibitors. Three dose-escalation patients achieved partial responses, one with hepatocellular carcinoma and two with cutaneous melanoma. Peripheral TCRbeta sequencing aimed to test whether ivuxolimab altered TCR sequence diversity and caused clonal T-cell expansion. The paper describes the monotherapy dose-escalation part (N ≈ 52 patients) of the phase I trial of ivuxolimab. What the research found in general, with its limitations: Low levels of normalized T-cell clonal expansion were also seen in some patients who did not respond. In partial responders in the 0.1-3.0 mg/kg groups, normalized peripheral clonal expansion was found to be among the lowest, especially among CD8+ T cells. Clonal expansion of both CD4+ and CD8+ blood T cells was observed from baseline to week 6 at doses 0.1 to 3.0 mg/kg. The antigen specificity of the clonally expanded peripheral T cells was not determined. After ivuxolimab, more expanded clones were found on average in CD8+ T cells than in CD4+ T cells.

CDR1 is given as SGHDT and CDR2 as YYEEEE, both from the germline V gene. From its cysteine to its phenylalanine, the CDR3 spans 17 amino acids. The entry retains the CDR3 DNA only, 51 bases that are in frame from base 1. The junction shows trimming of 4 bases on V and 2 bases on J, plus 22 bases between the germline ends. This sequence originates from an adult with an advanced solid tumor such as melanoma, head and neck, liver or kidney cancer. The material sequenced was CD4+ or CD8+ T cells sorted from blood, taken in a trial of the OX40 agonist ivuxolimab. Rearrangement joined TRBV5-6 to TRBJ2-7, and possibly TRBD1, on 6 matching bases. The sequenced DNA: TGTGCCAGCAGCCCCGCCCTGGTAGGACAGTGGACCTACGAGCAGTACTTC. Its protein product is CASSPALVGQWTYEQYF.